This T cell receptor beta chain was sequenced in a study of early T cells in non-severe SARS-CoV-2 infection. The trim removed 11 bases at V and 4 bases at J, leaving 13 bases unmatched. Germline-derived CDR1 and CDR2 are SGHVS and FQNEAQ. There are 16 residues in the CDR3. About this clonotype: Given a much more abundant clone one base away, this may be a read error.

Each CDR3 protein gets one entry after TCRdb re-called the 5' RACE reads with MiXCR. There are 57,000 or so distinct CDR3 sequences in the sample; 12% occur only once, and roughly 1.1% lies in the top ten. The chain employs TRBV7-8 and TRBJ2-1, with 11 bases lining up with TRBD2. The source material was whole blood, sampled at baseline. This sequence originates from an adult who was a healthcare worker with PCR-confirmed SARS-CoV-2 infection or an uninfected control (not recorded which). The donor label of this sample is uncertain. CDR3 sequence reads: CACTKVTSGGYNEQFF. In DNA, the CDR3 is TGTGCCTGCACCAAAGTCACTAGCGGGGGTTACAATGAGCAGTTCTTC.